Below, 2 T cell receptor beta chains from the same sample are listed, as sequenced in a study of graft-versus-host responses after intestinal transplantation. The table came from immunoSEQ multiplex PCR; TCRdb's copy has only in-frame clones and leaves some out. This table has 96,000 or so clones, 80% to 95% appearing once. These receptors are not linked to any known antigen. The sequenced sample was unstimulated CD4+ T cells sorted from spleen or lymph node cells, obtained before intestinal transplant. The receptors derive from a human donor who received an intestinal transplant.

In regard to this clone: This sample includes further DNA sequences coding for the same CDR3. The V and J genes are TRBV4-3 and TRBJ2-5; D gene ambiguous. This CDR3 region has 11 residues. Germline CDR1 is LGHNA and CDR2 is YSLEER. V was pared by 3 bases and J by 9 bases, with 8 bases between. CDR3 amino acids: CASSQSGPQYF. As DNA, the CDR3 is TGCGCCAGCAGCCAGTCAGGTCCCCAGTACTTC.

The chain carries TRBV7-8 and TRBJ2-1; 7 nucleotides match TRBD2. The germline V gene encodes CDR1 SGHVS and CDR2 FQNEAQ. V trimming: 2 bases; J trimming: 3 bases; junction bases outside the gene matches: 7. The length of the CDR3 is 16 residues. Written as DNA, the CDR3 is TGTGCCAGCAGCTTACTCCTTCCGGGGGGCTACAATGAGCAGTTCTTC. It encodes CASSLLLPGGYNEQFF.